The 21 T cell receptor beta chains presented below share a single source sample, sequenced in a study of blood T cell repertoires in COVID-19. Repertoires were generated with immunoSEQ multiplex PCR, while TCRdb's copy carries only in-frame clones and drops some. The table includes about 130,000 clones, approximately 87% detected once. The sequenced sample was peripheral blood. The receptor source for this set is a human donor in a cohort sampled during active COVID-19.

The gene calls are TRBV7-3 and TRBJ2-1; 9 bases are shared with TRBD1. Losses at the gene ends were 5 bases for V and 4 bases for J; bases not matched to a gene: 9. From germline, CDR1 is SGHTA and CDR2 FQGTGA. This CDR3 has 16 residues. The DNA of the CDR3 is TGTGCCAGCAGCCCTGGGACAGGGACGGGTTACAATGAGCAGTTCTTC. Translating gives CASSPGTGTGYNEQFF. The full variable domain, its missing parts supplied by reference TRBV7-3 and TRBJ2-1, is GAGVSQTPSNKVTEKGKYVELRCDPISGHTALYWYRQSLGQGPEFLIYFQGTGAADDSGLPNDRFFAVRPEGSVSTLKIQRTERGDSAVYLCASSPGTGTGYNEQFFGPGTRLTVL.

J is TRBJ1-2 and V is TRBV7-2; D is possibly TRBD1 (5 bases). The germline V gene has CDR1 SGHTA and CDR2 FQGNSA. V gave up 5 bases and J gave up 8 bases, with 15 bases separating them. There are 13 residues in the CDR3. CDR3 DNA sequence: TGTGCCAGCAGCCCCGACAGTGGTCTAGGCTACACCTTC. It specifies CASSPDSGLGYTF.

This clone was detected a few times. V is TRBV14 and J is TRBJ1-1; no reliable D call. CDR3 length: 11 amino acids. V was cut by 1 base and J by 7 bases, with 4 bases left in between. Germline V gives CDR1 SGHDN, CDR2 FVKESK. In nucleotides, the CDR3 is TGTGCCAGCAGCCAAGGAGGTGAAGCTTTCTTT. Amino acids: CASSQGGEAFF. Together with reference TRBV14 and TRBJ1-1, the CDR3 gives the full variable domain: EAGVTQFPSHSVIEKGQTVTLRCDPISGHDNLYWYRRVMGKEIKFLLHFVKESKQDESGMPNNRFLAERTGGTYSTLKVQPAELEDSGVYFCASSQGGEAFFGQGTRLTVV.

J is TRBJ2-1 and V is TRBV18; maybe TRBD2 (5 bases). Trimming removed 0 bases from V and 10 bases from J, with 10 bases in between. The CDR3 totals 13 residues. Germline V gives CDR1 KGHSH, CDR2 LQKENI. CDR3 in amino acids: CASSPPLGEEQFF. For the CDR3, the DNA is TGTGCCAGCTCACCACCTTTGGGAGAGGAGCAGTTCTTC.

V usage is TRBV4-2 and J usage is TRBJ2-2; a possible D gene is TRBD1 (5 bases). Trimming shortened V by 6 bases and J by 2 bases, and 13 bases separated the two germline ends. Per the germline V gene, CDR1 is LGHNA and CDR2 is YNFKEQ. The CDR3 sequence is 15 residues long. The CDR3 spells CASSLGTGNTGELFF. The CDR3 DNA follows: TGTGCCAGCAGTCTAGGTACAGGTAACACCGGGGAGCTGTTTTTT.

The J gene is TRBJ2-7, the V gene TRBV3-1 (or the pseudogene TRBV3-2); D is undetermined. The V gene lost 8 bases and the J gene lost 2 bases, with 7 bases spanning the gap. CDR3 length: 11 amino acids. From germline, CDR1 is LGHDT and CDR2 YNNKEL (reference sequence). CDR3 amino acids: CASGSAYEQYF. For the CDR3, the DNA is TGTGCCAGCGGCTCAGCCTACGAGCAGTACTTC.

The rearrangement uses TRBV7-3 and TRBJ2-3; 12 positions agree with TRBD2. The ends lost 5 bases at V and 5 bases at J; junction bases unmatched: 2. This CDR3 region has 14 residues. Germline V gene data show CDR1 as SGHTA and CDR2 as FQGTGA. In DNA form, the CDR3 reads TGTGCCAGCAGCCCGGGACTAGCGGGAGATACGCAGTATTTT. The encoded protein is CASSPGLAGDTQYF.

This clone was seen at least ten times. The chain uses TRBV11-2 and TRBJ2-7; 10 positions agree with TRBD2. The germline V gene encodes CDR1 SGHAT and CDR2 FQNNGV. Germline trimming cut 1 base from V and 1 base from J; bases unmatched to any gene: 1. The CDR3 contains 15 residues. The CDR3 reads CASSLASGRSYEQYV. CDR3 in DNA: TGTGCCAGCAGCTTAGCTAGCGGGAGATCCTACGAGCAGTACGTC.

This clone was counted a few times. V usage is TRBV10-3 and J usage is TRBJ1-1; TRBD1 agrees at 8 bases. With V trimmed by 5 bases and J by 1 base, 3 bases remained unmatched. CDR1 ENHRY and CDR2 SYGVKD come from the germline V gene. The CDR3 is 14 amino acids. The DNA of the CDR3 is TGTGCCATCAGTCCCCAGGGGGCGAACACTGAAGCTTTCTTT. This encodes CAISPQGANTEAFF.

The chain is built from TRBV7-8 and TRBJ2-5; TRBD2 agrees at 14 bases. The V and J ends lost 5 bases and 4 bases, in that order; junction bases with no gene match: 3. Germline lookup yields CDR1 SGHVS and CDR2 FQNEAQ. The CDR3 spans 15 residues. DNA of the CDR3: TGTGCCAGCAGCACCGGACTAGCGGGAGGAGAGACCCAGTACTTC. Encoded protein: CASSTGLAGGETQYF.

The chain carries TRBV6-5 and TRBJ1-1, with 9 bases identical to TRBD1. After removal of 2 bases from V and 6 bases from J, the junction contained 10 bases not matched to a gene. The CDR3 has 16 amino acids. Germline V CDR1 and CDR2: MNHEY, SVGAGI. CDR3 bases: TGTGCCAGCAGTTACCGCGGTAACAGGGGGCGGGCTGAAGCTTTCTTT. It codes for CASSYRGNRGRAEAFF.

The chain recombines TRBV3-1 (or the pseudogene TRBV3-2) with TRBJ2-1, with 10 bases aligning to TRBD2. The germline gives CDR1 LGHDT, CDR2 YNNKEL (reference sequence). The V and J ends lost 1 base and 4 bases, in that order; junction bases with no gene match: 1. This CDR3 is built from 15 residues. CDR3 coding DNA: TGTGCCAGCAGCCAAGCAGCGGGGGGGTACAATGAGCAGTTCTTC. Protein: CASSQAAGGYNEQFF.

This chain joins TRBV4-3 and TRBJ1-2; a weak D match, TRBD1 (5 bases). The CDR3 covers 14 residues. V was pared by 0 bases and J by 6 bases, with 11 bases between. The germline V gene encodes CDR1 LGHNA and CDR2 YSLEER. As DNA, the CDR3 is TGCGCCAGCAGCCAAGATTTACAGGTTAATGGCTACACCTTC. Translation: CASSQDLQVNGYTF.

V gene TRBV7-2 combines with J gene TRBJ1-4; 9 nucleotides align to TRBD1. The J segment lost 10 bases and the V segment lost 4 bases, leaving 10 bases of the junction unmatched. Looked up from germline, CDR1 is SGHTA and CDR2 is FQGNSA. CDR3 length: 15 amino acids. Written as DNA, the CDR3 is TGTGCCAGCAGCTCAAACCCGGGACAGGGTGGAAAACTGTTTTTT. This encodes CASSSNPGQGGKLFF. Full variable domain (missing parts from reference TRBV7-2 and TRBJ1-4): GAGVSQSPSNKVTEKGKDVELRCDPISGHTALYWYRQSLGQGLEFLIYFQGNSAPDKSGLPSDRFSAERTGGSVSTLTIQRTQQEDSAVYLCASSSNPGQGGKLFFGSGTQLSVL.

The chain couples TRBV7-3 to TRBJ1-1, with TRBD1 identical over 7 bases. Trimming removed 5 bases from V and 8 bases from J; junction bases left unmatched: 11. Germline-derived CDR1 and CDR2 are SGHTA and FQGTGA. The CDR3 spans 14 residues. The CDR3 nucleotides are TGTGCCAGCAGCCGACATCCGGGACAGCAAGAAGCTTTCTTT. This gives the protein CASSRHPGQQEAFF.

The sample holds one count of this clone. The gene calls are TRBV29-1 and TRBJ1-2; 7 bases line up with TRBD1. Germline CDR1 and CDR2: SQVTM and ANQGSEA. The CDR3 spans 15 residues. Unmatched junction bases numbered 11, after V lost 3 bases and J lost 4 bases. This chain's CDR3 is CSVDDRDSLLYGYTF. CDR3 nucleotides: TGCAGCGTTGACGATCGGGACAGCTTACTCTATGGCTACACCTTC.

CDR3 nucleotide sequence: TGTGCCAGCAGCCCAAGACAGGGGGCGGATGGCTACACCTTC. Protein: CASSPRQGADGYTF. The chain joins TRBV5-4 to TRBJ1-2; 10 positions match TRBD1. Germline-derived CDR1 and CDR2 are SGHNT and YYREEE (reference sequence). The junction had 6 bases not matched to a gene; V was cut back by 4 bases and J by 6 bases. This CDR3 contains 14 residues. Full variable domain (missing parts from reference TRBV5-4 and TRBJ1-2): ETGVTQSPTHLIKTRGQQVTLRCSSQSGHNTVSWYQQALGQGPQFIFQYYREEENGRGNFPPRFSGLQFPNYSSELNVNALELDDSALYLCASSPRQGADGYTFGSGTRLTVV.

The chain is built from TRBV14 and TRBJ2-2; 8 bases are shared with TRBD1. Trimming cost V 6 bases and J 1 base; bases outside gene matches: 7. The CDR3 loop spans 16 amino acids. The germline CDR1 and CDR2 sequences are SGHDN and FVKESK. CDR3 amino acids: CASSRQGTWNTGELFF. The CDR3 nucleotides read TGTGCCAGCAGTCGACAGGGGACCTGGAACACCGGGGAGCTGTTTTTT.

J is TRBJ2-3 and V is TRBV5-1; 12 bases agree with TRBD2. The CDR3 totals 16 residues. Germline loops: CDR1 SGHRS, CDR2 YFSETQ. With V trimmed by 0 bases and J by 3 bases, 2 bases remained unmatched. The CDR3 coding sequence is TGCGCCAGCAGCTTGGGACTAGCGGGGGTGACAGATACGCAGTATTTT. This encodes CASSLGLAGVTDTQYF.

The gene calls are TRBV6-5 and TRBJ1-2; 11 nucleotides line up with TRBD1. The CDR3 has 14 amino acids. CDR1 is MNHEY, CDR2 SVGAGI, per germline. V was pared by 6 bases and J by 8 bases, with 8 bases of the junction left unmatched. The CDR3 sequence is CASRRDRGAEGYTF. The CDR3 DNA follows: TGTGCCAGCAGACGGGACAGGGGGGCTGAAGGCTACACCTTC.

V and J are TRBV5-1 and TRBJ1-1; D is possibly TRBD1 (5 bases). V was cut by 0 bases and J by 3 bases, with 12 bases left in between. The length of the CDR3 is 15 residues. Looked up from germline, CDR1 is SGHRS and CDR2 is YFSETQ. The CDR3 coding sequence is TGCGCCAGCAGCTTGGCAGGGAATAGGGACACTGAAGCTTTCTTT. This codes for CASSLAGNRDTEAFF.